These T cell receptor beta chains were read from a single sample in a study of blood T cell repertoires in COVID-19. The assay was immunoSEQ multiplex PCR, and TCRdb's table has in-frame clones only and misses some. The sample holds about 280,000 clones, roughly 90% seen once. Specimen: peripheral blood. These receptors came from a man younger than 35 with active or convalescent COVID-19. Each CDR3 is given with its conserved first and last residue. The order of the fields is V gene, clone size, D gene, J gene, CDR3 DNA, CDR3 protein. The D gene is left open where the match is weak. Clone size, where shown, is once, few, many, or a class for clones that have expanded.

TRBV4-1	-	TRBD1	TRBJ2-7	TGCGCCAGCAGCCCGGGACAGGTTAAGGGCGAGCAGTACTTC	CASSPGQVKGEQYF
TRBV6-6	once	-	TRBJ1-6	TGTGCCAGCAGCCATACGCCTCAGGGTTATAATTCACCCCTCCACTTT	CASSHTPQGYNSPLHF
TRBV12-5	-	TRBD1	TRBJ2-1	TGTGCTAGTGGTTTGGGCTCCGGGACAGGAAAATACAATGAGCAGTTCTTC	CASGLGSGTGKYNEQFF
TRBV6-2/TRBV6-3	-	TRBD1	TRBJ2-2	TGTGCCAGCAGTTACTCGGGACAGGGAACCGGGGAGCTGTTTTTT	CASSYSGQGTGELFF
TRBV6-6	-	-	TRBJ1-1	TGTGCCAGCGGCAGGGGAAACACTGAAGCTTTCTTT	CASGRGNTEAFF
TRBV7-9	-	TRBD1	TRBJ2-7	TGTGCCAGCAGCCACCGGGACAGGGCCTACTACGAGCAGTACTTC	CASSHRDRAYYEQYF
TRBV19	-	-	TRBJ2-2	TGTGCCAGTAGTGTAGGACAGACGAACACCGGGGAGCTGTTTTTT	CASSVGQTNTGELFF
TRBV6-2/TRBV6-3	-	-	TRBJ1-2	TGTGCCAGCAGTTACCGGGAGCTCTATGGCTACACCTTC	CASSYRELYGYTF
TRBV24-1	-	TRBD2	TRBJ2-1	TGTGCCACATCTAAGGTGGGGGGGAAGCAGTTCTTC	CATSKVGGKQFF
TRBV28	-	-	TRBJ1-5	TGTGCCAGCAGTACAGGGTATCAGCCCCAGCATTTT	CASSTGYQPQHF
TRBV2	-	TRBD1	TRBJ2-4	TGTGCCAGCAGGCCTGGACAGGGTATAAACATTCAGTACTTC	CASRPGQGINIQYF
TRBV5-1	-	-	TRBJ1-6	TGCGCCAGCAGCTTGAAGGGGGGGAATTTGGATTCACCCCTCCACTTT	CASSLKGGNLDSPLHF
TRBV5-5	-	TRBD1	TRBJ2-1	TGTGCCAGCAGCTTGGAGACAGGGCTCTACAATGAGCAGTTCTTC	CASSLETGLYNEQFF
TRBV5-1	-	TRBD1	TRBJ1-1	TGCGCCAGCAGCTTCACGGACAGGGTGAACACTGAAGCTTTCTTT	CASSFTDRVNTEAFF
TRBV12-3/TRBV12-4	-	-	TRBJ1-1	TGTGCCAGCAGTTTGGGCAGTGAAGCTTTCTTT	CASSLGSEAFF
TRBV2	few	TRBD1	TRBJ1-2	TGTGCCAGCTCTAGACAGGGAAGTAACTATGGCTACACCTTC	CASSRQGSNYGYTF
TRBV5-1	-	TRBD2	TRBJ2-5	TGCGCCAGCAGCGAGGGACTAGCGGGGCCCGTGGCCCAGTACTTC	CASSEGLAGPVAQYF
TRBV29-1	-	-	TRBJ1-4	TGCAGCGCCACTTCTGGGCGAGTTGGAGGTGAAAAACTGTTTTTT	CSATSGRVGGEKLFF
TRBV6-5	few	TRBD1	TRBJ1-6	TGTGCCAGCAGAGGGACAGCTATCTATAATTCACCCCTCCACTTT	CASRGTAIYNSPLHF
TRBV6-4	-	TRBD1	TRBJ2-5	TGTGCCAGCAGTCGGACAGGGGGCCTTCAAGAGACCCAGTACTTC	CASSRTGGLQETQYF
TRBV7-8	-	-	TRBJ1-1	TGTGCCAGCAGCTTATACGAGGGTATGAACACTGAAGCTTTCTTT	CASSLYEGMNTEAFF
TRBV6-1	-	TRBD1	TRBJ1-6	TGTGCCAGCAGTGAAAGGGACAGGATTTCACCCCTCCACTTT	CASSERDRISPLHF
TRBV7-8	-	TRBD2	TRBJ2-7	TGTGCCAGCAGCTCGGGGCGGGGGTTTAATCGGAACGAGCAGTACTTC	CASSSGRGFNRNEQYF
TRBV29-1	-	-	TRBJ2-2	TGCAGCGCCGGGAAGGAGACCGGGGAGCTGTTTTTT	CSAGKETGELFF
TRBV2	-	-	TRBJ1-4	TGTGCCAGCAGCCCCCGGACAGCCATTAATGAAAAACTGTTTTTT	CASSPRTAINEKLFF
TRBV2	-	-	TRBJ1-2	TGTGCCAGCAGTGCAGGCAGACCTAACTATGGCTACACCTTC	CASSAGRPNYGYTF
TRBV3-1/TRBV3-2	-	TRBD1	TRBJ2-5	TGTGCCAGCAGCCCCCAGGGGGCTAGAGAGACCCAGTACTTC	CASSPQGARETQYF
TRBV13	-	TRBD2	TRBJ2-3	TGTGCCAGCAGCTCGGGACTAGCGGGCACGAATACGCAGTATTTT	CASSSGLAGTNTQYF
TRBV10-3	-	-	TRBJ2-7	TGTGCCATCAGTGAGGCAGGAACCTACGAGCAGTACTTC	CAISEAGTYEQYF
TRBV13	-	TRBD1	TRBJ1-1	TGTGCCAGCAGGAACCCAGGGGGAACTGAAGCTTTCTTT	CASRNPGGTEAFF
TRBV6-5	-	-	TRBJ1-2	TGTGCCAGCAGTTACATCCGGACACCGATCTATGGCTACACCTTC	CASSYIRTPIYGYTF
TRBV4-2	-	-	TRBJ2-2	TGTGCCAGCAGCCAAGATCGTGGCAGGGGTCACACCGGGGAGCTGTTTTTT	CASSQDRGRGHTGELFF
TRBV27	-	TRBD1	TRBJ1-4	TGTGCCAGCAGCTCGTCAGGGACAGTAACTAATGAAAAACTGTTTTTT	CASSSSGTVTNEKLFF
TRBV4-3	-	-	TRBJ1-5	TGCGCCAGCAGCCAAGATTCCCGACTTGATGTGCCCCAGCATTTT	CASSQDSRLDVPQHF
TRBV3-1/TRBV3-2	-	TRBD2	TRBJ2-7	TGTGCCAGCAGCCAAGTAATTGGGACTAGGGACGAGCAGTACTTC	CASSQVIGTRDEQYF
TRBV13	-	-	TRBJ2-7	TGTGCCAGCAGCTTAGGCCAGGGACATGGGGTTCGGCAGTACTTC	CASSLGQGHGVRQYF